The present entry profiles one T cell receptor (beta chain) with its context. This CDR3 has 12 amino acids. Germline CDR1 and CDR2: SEHNR and FQNEAQ (reference sequence). Trimming left V 1 base short and J 3 bases short, with 4 bases between. These data come from a study of graft-versus-host responses after intestinal transplantation. Study-level information: Anti-thymocyte globulin induction was given to all recipients, followed by tacrolimus and steroids for 2 to 4 years.

Intraepithelial plus lamina propria lymphocytes were released by processing graft tissue. Data came from immunoSEQ multiplex PCR; TCRdb stores just in-frame clones and leaves some out. The table shows 9,000 to 10,000 clones, with about 75% occurring only once. Sequencing was performed on ileum tissue, taken roughly 470 days after intestinal transplantation. This receptor was identified in a human patient who received an intestinal transplant, so some T cells may come from the graft donor. The chain links TRBV7-9 to TRBJ2-7; D remains unclear. As DNA, the CDR3 is TGTGCCAGCAGCTTAGTTGGCTACGAGCAGTACTTC. It yields the protein CASSLVGYEQYF.